The 16 T cell receptor beta chains listed next were all sequenced from one sample in a study of blood T cell repertoires in COVID-19. Assay used: immunoSEQ multiplex PCR; TCRdb lists only in-frame clones, some missing. There are under 130,000 clones in the sample; roughly 80% occur only once, and roughly 19% lies in the top ten. Sequences were obtained from peripheral blood. The receptor source for this set is a woman aged 70-85 years with acute or convalescent COVID-19.

The chain uses TRBV19 and TRBJ2-5; D might be TRBD1 (6 bases). The CDR3 runs to 14 residues. CDR1 is LNHDA and CDR2 is SQIVND in the germline V gene (reference sequence). Trimming took 4 bases from V and 4 from J, leaving 13 bases between them. The CDR3 loop reads CASSKGDSRETQYF. The CDR3 region has the DNA TGTGCCAGTAGTAAGGGGGATTCGCGAGAGACCCAGTACTTC.

This chain connects TRBV15 to TRBJ1-5; perhaps TRBD1 as D (5 bases). V lost 1 base to trimming and J lost 7 bases, with 5 bases between them. The CDR3 spans 12 residues. Germline CDR1 and CDR2: LNHNV and YYDKDF (reference sequence). CDR3 residues: CATSRGQQPQHF. In nucleotides, the CDR3 is TGTGCCACCAGCAGAGGACAGCAGCCCCAGCATTTT.

In its sample, this clone was seen a few times. This sequence joins TRBV4-3 and TRBJ2-3; a weak D match, TRBD2 (5 bases). Trimming left V 0 bases short and J 4 bases short, with 23 bases between. CDR3 length equals 19 residues. Germline-derived CDR1 and CDR2 are LGHNA and YSLEER. CDR3 in amino acids: CASSQDRFLALGGADTQYF. The CDR3 DNA sequence: TGCGCCAGCAGCCAAGATCGGTTCCTAGCCCTGGGTGGCGCAGATACGCAGTATTTT.

There are a few counts of this clone. The V and J genes are TRBV15 and TRBJ1-5; no reliable D call. The V and J ends lost 0 bases and 7 bases respectively, with 4 bases between them. The CDR3 consists of 12 residues. Germline-derived CDR1 and CDR2 are LNHNV and YYDKDF (reference sequence). As DNA, the CDR3 is TGTGCCACCAGCAGAGAATTACAGCCCCAGCATTTT. This encodes CATSRELQPQHF.

This clone is categorized as medium-sized. This chain links TRBV2 with TRBJ1-5; tentatively, D is TRBD1 (5 bases). The germline gives CDR1 SNHLY, CDR2 FYNNEI. The CDR3 length is 16 residues. Trimming pared 2 bases from V and 4 bases from J, leaving 15 bases between. The CDR3 DNA follows: TGTGCCAGCAGTGAATACCCGTCGGCAGGGAATCAGCCCCAGCATTTT. The encoded protein is CASSEYPSAGNQPQHF.

The chain is built from TRBV5-1 and TRBJ2-2; possible D gene TRBD1, 6 bases. CDR3 length equals 15 residues. The germline V gene has CDR1 SGHRS and CDR2 YFSETQ. V was trimmed by 4 bases and J by 1 base, leaving 11 bases between them. CDR3: CASSPLGGNTGELFF. DNA of the CDR3: TGCGCCAGCAGCCCCTTAGGGGGGAACACCGGGGAGCTGTTTTTT.

The J gene is TRBJ2-3, the V gene TRBV13, with TRBD2 matching over 11 bases. There are 16 residues in the CDR3. The germline V gene has CDR1 PRHDT and CDR2 FYEKMQ (reference sequence). Unmatched junction bases numbered 1, after V lost 2 bases and J lost 0 bases. In nucleotides, the CDR3 is TGTGCCAGCAGCTTATCTAGCGGGGGGAGCACAGATACGCAGTATTTT. Protein product: CASSLSSGGSTDTQYF.

The chain recombines TRBV3-1 (or the pseudogene TRBV3-2) with TRBJ1-1, with D hard to call. Germline values: CDR1 LGHDT, CDR2 YNNKEL (reference sequence). This CDR3 comprises 13 residues. V lost 0 bases, J lost 4 bases, and 6 bases lay in between. CDR3 DNA sequence: TGTGCCAGCAGCCAAGAACTCTTCACTGAAGCTTTCTTT. Its protein product is CASSQELFTEAFF.

The chain has TRBV18 and TRBJ1-2; the D gene is possibly TRBD1 (5 bases). V lost 3 bases to trimming and J lost 6 bases, with 11 bases between them. This CDR3 has 13 residues. CDR1 KGHSH and CDR2 LQKENI come from the germline V gene. The CDR3 loop reads CASSPTTEHGYTF. CDR3 sequence (DNA): TGTGCCAGCTCACCCACGACAGAGCATGGCTACACCTTC.

This clone was seen just once. The chain links TRBV3-1 (or the pseudogene TRBV3-2) to TRBJ2-5; 13 nucleotides agree with TRBD2. Germline trimming cut 3 bases from V and 6 bases from J; bases unmatched to any gene: 7. Germline V lookup: CDR1 LGHDT, CDR2 YNNKEL (reference sequence). The CDR3 spans 16 residues. In DNA form, the CDR3 reads TGTGCCAGCAGCCATGGACTAGCGGGGGCCTCCAAGACCCAGTACTTC. Translated: CASSHGLAGASKTQYF.

V usage is TRBV5-5 and J usage is TRBJ1-4; D gene ambiguous. The germline CDR1 and CDR2 sequences are SGHKS and YYEKEE (reference sequence). Trimming removed 0 bases at V and 3 bases at J, with 3 bases between. The CDR3 length is 13 residues. The DNA of the CDR3 is TGTGCCAGCAGCTTGGCTTCTAATGAAAAACTGTTTTTT. Translation gives CASSLASNEKLFF.

V and J are TRBV6-5 and TRBJ1-2; 7 bases agree with TRBD1. CDR3 length: 15 amino acids. Germline V gene sequence: CDR1 MNHEY, CDR2 SVGAGI. V dropped 5 bases and J dropped 2; count of bases not matched to a gene: 8. The CDR3 nucleotides read TGTGCCAGCAGTAGGAGAGGCAGGGGGAACTATGGCTACACCTTC. As protein: CASSRRGRGNYGYTF.

The chain combines TRBV25-1 with TRBJ1-6, with TRBD1 matching over 7 bases. With V trimmed by 6 bases and J by 15 bases, 11 bases remained unmatched. Per germline, CDR1 MGHDK and CDR2 SYGVNS. The CDR3 contains 13 residues. CDR3 DNA: TGTGCCAGCAGACCCGACAGGGCGACGTACCTCCACTTT. Translation gives CASRPDRATYLHF.

The rearrangement joins TRBV11-2 to TRBJ1-1; 7 nucleotides agree with TRBD1. Trimming cost V 4 bases and J 3 bases; bases outside gene matches: 11. The CDR3 runs 16 residues. CDR1 is SGHAT and CDR2 is FQNNGV in the germline V gene. DNA for the CDR3: TGTGCCAGCAGCTCCTATACGACAGGGATTTACACTGAAGCTTTCTTT. The encoded protein is CASSSYTTGIYTEAFF.

This chain joins TRBV19 and TRBJ1-1; 7 bases match TRBD1. J was trimmed by 3 bases and V by 7 bases; bases with no gene match: 11. CDR1 and CDR2 from the germline V gene are LNHDA and SQIVND (reference sequence). This CDR3 spans 15 amino acids. DNA for the CDR3: TGTGCCAGTACGCGGACAGGTGGGTCGCACACTGAAGCTTTCTTT. It specifies CASTRTGGSHTEAFF. The complete variable domain, with remaining parts taken from reference TRBV19 and TRBJ1-1, reads DGGITQSPKYLFRKEGQNVTLSCEQNLNHDAMYWYRQDPGQGLRLIYYSQIVNDFQKGDIAEGYSVSREKKESFPLTVTSAQKNPTAFYLCASTRTGGSHTEAFFGQGTRLTVV.

The chain links TRBV5-1 to TRBJ2-2, with a tentative D call TRBD2 (6 bases). This CDR3 comprises 17 residues. V dropped 1 base and J dropped 4 bases, with 17 bases sitting between them. CDR1 and CDR2 from the germline V gene are SGHRS and YFSETQ. The CDR3 spells CASSLNGQGGITGELFF. The CDR3 region has the DNA TGCGCCAGCAGCTTGAACGGGCAGGGAGGAATCACCGGGGAGCTGTTTTTT.